Following are 27 T cell receptor beta chains from one sample sequenced in a study of T cell repertoires in cytomegalovirus infection. Their antigen targets remain unknown. TCRdb re-derived calls from the reads in MiXCR, one entry per CDR3 protein. This sample has hundreds of thousands of distinct CDR3 sequences, with 33% found just once. Here the sequenced sample was cultured PBMCs, taken from culture after CMV antigen stimulation. These TCRs come from a human donor in good health (CMV status not recorded). Some clones in this sample may be carry-over from other donors' samples.

This rearrangement joins TRBV12-3 or TRBV12-4 to TRBJ1-4; no clear D. The ends were cut back, 2 bases at V and 7 bases at J, with 11 bases in the middle. The CDR3 runs 14 residues. The CDR3 bases are TGTGCCAGCAGTTTAATGGGGATTGGTGAAAAACTGTTTTTT. Its translation is CASSLMGIGEKLFF.

The sample holds many counts of this clonotype. The chain has TRBV7-2 and TRBJ2-3, with D perhaps matching TRBD1 (6 bases). The CDR3 runs 13 residues. The germline CDR1 and CDR2 sequences are SGHTA and FQGNSA. Trimming took off 5 bases at V and 1 base at J, with 7 bases between the two ends. The CDR3 DNA reads as TGTGCCAGCAGCAACAGGGGCACAGATACGCAGTATTTT. Translation: CASSNRGTDTQYF.

This clonotype showed up many times. This rearrangement joins TRBV28 to TRBJ2-5; D remains unclear. V lost 2 bases and J lost 2, with 15 bases in between. The CDR3 consists of 16 residues. The germline V gene has CDR1 MDHEN and CDR2 SYDVKM. Written as DNA, the CDR3 is TGTGCCAGCAGTTTAAACCCCGCAGTACGTCAAGAGACCCAGTACTTC. This codes for CASSLNPAVRQETQYF.

This clonotype was counted a few times. The chain combines TRBV6-8 with TRBJ2-1; a possible D gene is TRBD1 (7 bases). Trimming left V 4 bases short and J 5 bases short, with 15 bases between. The germline gives CDR1 MNHGY, CDR2 SAAAGT. The CDR3 is 15 amino acids. The CDR3 region has the DNA TGTGCCAGCAGTTCCAGGCGGGACAGTAACAATGAGCAGTTCTTC. Translation: CASSSRRDSNNEQFF.

CDR3 bases: TGTGCCAGTAGAGAAGGGACAGTCCGTGAAGCTTTCTTT. Translating gives CASREGTVREAFF. This sequence joins TRBV19 and TRBJ1-1, with 7 bases identical to TRBD1. The CDR3 contains 13 residues. V lost 6 bases, J lost 7 bases, and 8 bases stayed unmatched. From germline, CDR1 is LNHDA and CDR2 SQIVND (reference sequence).

This chain joins TRBV6-6 and TRBJ1-2; D ambiguous. The CDR3 totals 14 residues. From germline, CDR1 is MNHNY and CDR2 SVGAGI (reference sequence). The ends were cut back, 5 bases at V and 6 bases at J, with 16 bases in the middle. The CDR3 DNA is TGTGCCAGCAGTGCCGGAACAGTCCCCAATGGCTACACCTTC. It is translated as CASSAGTVPNGYTF.

The chain couples TRBV6-6 to TRBJ2-2; D possibly matches TRBD1 or TRBD2 (5 bases each). CDR1 and CDR2 from the germline V gene are MNHNY and SVGAGI (reference sequence). Trimming left V 3 bases short and J 0 bases short, with 11 bases between. This CDR3 has 16 residues. CDR3 sequence: CASSYRGLANTGELFF. The CDR3 DNA follows: TGTGCCAGCAGTTATCGGGGCCTAGCGAACACCGGGGAGCTGTTTTTT.

This rearrangement joins TRBV11-2 to TRBJ2-5, with a tentative D call TRBD2 (6 bases). Per the germline V gene, CDR1 is SGHAT and CDR2 is FQNNGV. The CDR3 consists of 16 residues. Trimming removed 2 bases from V and 6 bases from J, with 19 bases in between. The chain's CDR3 is CASSLNYPSVAQTQYF. The CDR3 DNA is TGTGCCAGCAGCTTAAACTACCCTAGCGTGGCTCAGACCCAGTACTTC.

This chain uses TRBV6-8 with TRBJ2-1; TRBD2 matches at 9 bases. CDR3 length equals 15 residues. J lost 7 bases, V lost 6 bases, and 10 bases had no gene match. Germline V gene lookup returns CDR1 MNHGY and CDR2 SAAAGT. CDR3 DNA: TGTGCCAGCAGCCTACTAGCGGGTACCCAAAATGAGCAGTTCTTC. It translates to CASSLLAGTQNEQFF.

This clonotype was recorded a few times. The gene calls are TRBV7-3 and TRBJ1-1; D not certain. V was cut by 0 bases and J by 2 bases, with 22 bases left in between. CDR3 length equals 19 residues. Per the germline V gene, CDR1 is SGHTA and CDR2 is FQGTGA. This CDR3 is CASSLTFRLSGSSNTEAFF. The CDR3 DNA sequence: TGTGCCAGCAGCTTAACTTTTAGATTGAGTGGCAGCTCTAACACTGAAGCTTTCTTT.

V and J are TRBV6-5 and TRBJ2-3, with D perhaps matching TRBD2 (6 bases). The CDR3 spans 16 residues. CDR1 is MNHEY, CDR2 SVGAGI, per germline. Trimming pared 0 bases from V and 2 bases from J, leaving 12 bases between. CDR3 protein: CASSYSPGTYTDTQYF. DNA of the CDR3: TGTGCCAGCAGTTACTCCCCAGGGACTTACACAGATACGCAGTATTTT.

The chain is built from TRBV7-2 and TRBJ2-3, with D unclear. The CDR3 extends over 14 amino acids. From germline, CDR1 is SGHTA and CDR2 FQGNSA. V lost 6 bases and J lost 1, with 11 bases in between. CDR3: CASRLSRRTDTQYF. The CDR3 DNA reads TGTGCCAGCAGGCTCAGCAGACGCACAGATACGCAGTATTTT. Variable domain in full (rest from reference TRBV7-2 and TRBJ2-3): GAGVSQSPSNKVTEKGKDVELRCDPISGHTALYWYRQSLGQGLEFLIYFQGNSAPDKSGLPSDRFSAERTGGSVSTLTIQRTQQEDSAVYLCASRLSRRTDTQYFGPGTRLTVL.

The rearrangement joins TRBV12-3 or TRBV12-4 to TRBJ2-3; D is undetermined. Trimming took off 6 bases at V and 2 bases at J, with 24 bases between the two ends. This CDR3 is built from 18 residues. CDR3 bases: TGTGCCAGCAGCCCCGGCACGCTCCCCGGAGAGCTCACAGATACGCAGTATTTT. Protein: CASSPGTLPGELTDTQYF.

This clonotype was picked up a small number of times. J is TRBJ2-2 and V is TRBV18; D uncertain. CDR1 is KGHSH and CDR2 is LQKENI in the germline V gene. The CDR3 covers 16 residues. With 3 bases removed from V and 0 bases from J, the gap between germline ends came to 11 bases. This CDR3 reads CASSPLGGTNTGELFF. CDR3 nucleotides: TGTGCCAGCTCACCCCTGGGCGGCACGAACACCGGGGAGCTGTTTTTT.

The sample holds one count of this clonotype. The chain recombines TRBV11-2 with TRBJ2-1; 7 bases are shared with TRBD2. This CDR3 contains 16 residues. Germline V gene lookup returns CDR1 SGHAT and CDR2 FQNNGV. Trimming took 6 bases from V and 6 from J; bases not matched to a gene: 14. The CDR3, as DNA: TGTGCCAGCAGTGCGGAGGGCCTAGCGGTTAGCAATGAGCAGTTCTTC. Protein product: CASSAEGLAVSNEQFF.

In the case of this clonotype: One end of the junction fails to match germline, which may point to a read error. V gene TRBV6-2 or TRBV6-3 combines with J gene TRBJ2-3, with 8 bases identical to TRBD2. Germline CDR1 MNHEY, CDR2 SVGEGT. CDR3 length equals 16 residues. The CDR3 region has the DNA TGTACCAGCAGTGAATCCCCACGGGAGGGCCAAGATACGCAGTATTTT. It encodes CTSSESPREGQDTQYF.

The J gene is TRBJ1-2, the V gene TRBV4-2; weak D call: TRBD1 (5 bases). CDR3 length: 13 amino acids. Germline V lookup: CDR1 LGHNA, CDR2 YNFKEQ. Trimming shortened V by 3 bases and J by 4 bases, and 9 bases separated the two germline ends. CDR3 sequence: CASSQGPRYGYTF. Here the CDR3 DNA reads TGTGCCAGCAGCCAGGGACCGCGCTATGGCTACACCTTC.

This chain joins TRBV29-1 and TRBJ2-3; the match to TRBD2 covers 7 bases. Germline-derived CDR1 and CDR2 are SQVTM and ANQGSEA. This CDR3 is built from 14 residues. J gave up 4 bases and V 0 bases, and 4 bases lay outside the gene matches. The CDR3 sequence: CSVEEAGDPDTQYF. CDR3 in DNA: TGCAGCGTTGAAGAGGCGGGAGATCCAGATACGCAGTATTTT.

The chain couples TRBV10-3 to TRBJ2-3; possibly TRBD2 for D (6 bases). The V and J ends lost 10 bases and 6 bases respectively, with 20 bases between them. Germline V gives CDR1 ENHRY, CDR2 SYGVKD. This CDR3 is built from 14 residues. DNA for the CDR3: TGTGCCACCGGGGGTGATGGGGTCGGCGATACGCAGTATTTT. Translating it yields CATGGDGVGDTQYF.

This clonotype was observed at least ten times. One end of the junction is discordant with germline, which a read error may explain. The chain couples TRBV7-2 to TRBJ1-5, with a tentative D call TRBD1 (5 bases). The CDR3 covers 15 residues. Germline V gives CDR1 SGHTA, CDR2 FQGNSA. Here the CDR3 DNA reads TGTGCCAGCAGCTTAGGGCAGGGAGGATGGCAGCCCCAACATTTT. It yields the protein CASSLGQGGWQPQHF.

Remarks on this clonotype: A read error is possible here, since a much larger clone lies one base away. V gene TRBV7-9 combines with J gene TRBJ1-2; the match to TRBD1 covers 8 bases. CDR1 is SEHNR and CDR2 is FQNEAQ in the germline V gene (reference sequence). The CDR3 sequence is 13 residues long. With V trimmed by 6 bases and J by 3 bases, 3 bases remained unmatched. The CDR3 here is CASRLTGDYGYTF. DNA of the CDR3: TGTGCCAGCAGATTGACAGGGGACTATGGCTACACCTTC.

This chain joins TRBV5-5 and TRBJ2-1, with 14 bases that match TRBD2. V trimming: 0 bases; J trimming: 0 bases; junction bases outside the gene matches: 8. CDR3 size: 20 residues. Germline V gives CDR1 SGHKS, CDR2 YYEKEE (reference sequence). The CDR3 sequence is CASSLGLAGGPLSSYNEQFF. The CDR3 DNA sequence: TGTGCCAGCAGCTTGGGACTAGCGGGAGGGCCGCTGAGCTCCTACAATGAGCAGTTCTTC.

The sample holds many counts of this clonotype. CDR3 bases: TGTGCCAGCAGTCTGGAGGTTGGGGAGCAGGGCTACACCTTC. Encoded protein: CASSLEVGEQGYTF. The chain has TRBV12-3 or TRBV12-4 and TRBJ1-2; D is unclear. Trimming pared 5 bases from V and 8 bases from J, leaving 18 bases between. The CDR3 loop spans 14 amino acids.

The V gene is TRBV27, the J gene TRBJ1-5, with TRBD1 as a possible D gene (5 bases). The V end lost 7 bases, the J end lost 7 bases, and 23 bases lay between the germline ends. CDR1 and CDR2 (germline): MNHEY, SMNVEV (reference sequence). The CDR3 covers 16 residues. Here the CDR3 reads CASKRLGGRTGQPQHF. CDR3 coding DNA: TGTGCCAGCAAAAGATTGGGGGGACGTACCGGCCAGCCCCAGCATTTT.

The chain is built from TRBV19 and TRBJ2-2, with no clear D. Trimming stripped 2 bases from V and 5 bases from J, with 6 bases between. The CDR3 contains 13 residues. Germline V gives CDR1 LNHDA, CDR2 SQIVND (reference sequence). As DNA, the CDR3 is TGTGCCAGTAGTATATGGCCTACCGGGGAGCTGTTTTTT. Translating it yields CASSIWPTGELFF.

The V and J genes are TRBV7-9 and TRBJ1-6; D is possibly TRBD1 (5 bases). The germline gives CDR1 SEHNR, CDR2 FQNEAQ (reference sequence). The CDR3 length is 16 residues. V lost 3 bases and J lost 10, with 19 bases in between. The CDR3 spells CASSFIQGRGKSPLHF. The DNA of the CDR3 is TGTGCCAGCAGCTTCATCCAGGGTCGCGGGAAATCACCCCTCCACTTT.

The chain uses TRBV7-2 and TRBJ1-1; 7 nucleotides agree with TRBD1. V lost 5 bases and J lost 10; bases outside the gene matches: 19. The CDR3 length is 16 residues. The germline CDR1 and CDR2 sequences are SGHTA and FQGNSA. CDR3 region: CASSPNPGTGATLAFF. In DNA form, the CDR3 reads TGTGCCAGCAGCCCAAACCCCGGTACAGGGGCGACACTAGCTTTCTTT.